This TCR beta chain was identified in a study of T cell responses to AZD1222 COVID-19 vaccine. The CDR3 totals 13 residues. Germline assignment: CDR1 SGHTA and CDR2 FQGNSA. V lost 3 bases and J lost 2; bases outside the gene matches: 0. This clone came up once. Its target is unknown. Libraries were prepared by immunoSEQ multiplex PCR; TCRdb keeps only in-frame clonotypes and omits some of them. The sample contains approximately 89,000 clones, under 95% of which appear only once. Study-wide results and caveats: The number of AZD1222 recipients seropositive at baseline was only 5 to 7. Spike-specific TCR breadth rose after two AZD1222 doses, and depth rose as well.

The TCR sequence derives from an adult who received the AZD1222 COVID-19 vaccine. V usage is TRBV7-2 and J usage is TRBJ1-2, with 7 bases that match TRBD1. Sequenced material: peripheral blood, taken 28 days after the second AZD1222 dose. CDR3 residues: CASSLGQNYGYTF. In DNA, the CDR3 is TGTGCCAGCAGCTTGGGACAGAACTATGGCTACACCTTC.